This T cell receptor beta chain was found in a study of T-cell memory formation after mild COVID-19. Study in general: TCR clustering was largely donor specific. Points from the study as a whole: Researchers could not confirm that second-wave clones peaking on day 37 targeted SARS-CoV-2. A second wave expanding day 15 to 37 was CD4+-biased; contracting clones were balanced.

This clonotype occurred a few times. Its specificity is unknown. This CDR3 has 14 residues. Germline V gives CDR1 SEHNR, CDR2 FQNEAQ (reference sequence). V lost 2 bases and J lost 8, with 13 bases in between. Barcoded TCR alpha and TCR beta cDNA libraries with UMIs came from 5'RACE using constant-segment primers. MiXCR, applied by TCRdb to the 5' RACE reads, yields one record per CDR3 protein. The sample includes fewer than 450,000 distinct CDR3 sequences, roughly 20% of them seen just once. The receptor was derived from an adult woman who had mild COVID-19 (a few samples of this study predate the infection). Cell type and time point are not known. The sequenced material came from PBMCs or a T cell subset sorted from them (not recorded which). The chain uses TRBV7-9 and TRBJ2-1, with D maybe TRBD2 (6 bases). CDR3 residues: CASSLRLRGHEQFF. CDR3 sequence (DNA): TGTGCCAGCAGCTTACGTTTGCGGGGTCATGAGCAGTTCTTC.